Below are 17 T cell receptor beta chains sequenced from a single sample in a study of blood T cell repertoires in COVID-19 (dated by TCRdb to about 2020). Library construction relied on the immunoSEQ multiplex PCR assay. The source is immuneACCESS, and TCRdb retained only in-frame sequences with V and J called. Part of the clones is not carried over; for the studies checked, unresolved V genes explain less than half of this, and the remainder is unexplained. Here the sample has around 170,000 clones; under 90% occur a single time. The top ten hold about 8.6% of the sample. Source material: PBMCs or T cells enriched from blood (not recorded which). The source is a woman aged 50 to 65 who had recovered from COVID-19.

This chain connects TRBV11-2 to TRBJ2-1; D is unclear. The CDR3 spans 14 residues. Germline CDR1 is SGHAT and CDR2 is FQNNGV. The V end was cut by 0 bases, the J end by 11 bases, with 14 bases between. The CDR3 loop is CASSLDQIEYQQFF. The CDR3 nucleotides read TGTGCCAGCAGCTTAGATCAAATTGAGTATCAGCAGTTCTTC.

The chain joins TRBV6-6 to TRBJ2-2; 9 bases agree with TRBD1. Germline V lookup: CDR1 MNHNY, CDR2 SVGAGI (reference sequence). The length of the CDR3 is 15 residues. Trimming removed 4 bases from V and 7 bases from J; junction bases left unmatched: 7. The CDR3 sequence: CASSSRTGGFGELFF. Written as DNA, the CDR3 is TGTGCCAGCAGTTCCCGAACAGGGGGCTTCGGGGAGCTGTTTTTT.

A single count supports this clone. The gene calls are TRBV7-2 and TRBJ2-3; 10 positions agree with TRBD2. The CDR3 has 14 amino acids. Germline V gene lookup returns CDR1 SGHTA and CDR2 FQGNSA. J gave up 4 bases and V 6 bases, and 4 bases lay outside the gene matches. The CDR3 nucleotides read TGTGCCAGCAGTGGACTAGCGGTCGCAGATACGCAGTATTTT. It translates to CASSGLAVADTQYF.

This rearrangement joins TRBV27 to TRBJ2-1; 9 bases are shared with TRBD2. Looked up from germline, CDR1 is MNHEY and CDR2 is SMNVEV (reference sequence). The V and J ends lost 8 bases and 7 bases, in that order; junction bases with no gene match: 6. This CDR3 is 13 amino acids long. This CDR3 is CASRRGGANEQFF. The CDR3 nucleotides read TGTGCCAGCCGGCGCGGGGGGGCAAATGAGCAGTTCTTC.

V gene TRBV29-1 combines with J gene TRBJ1-2; D remains unclear. V was trimmed by 0 bases and J by 3 bases, leaving 11 bases between them. Germline CDR1 reads SQVTM; CDR2 reads ANQGSEA. The CDR3 has 14 residues. The CDR3 nucleotides read TGCAGCGTTGAAGATCCGACACATCACTATGGCTACACCTTC. It yields the protein CSVEDPTHHYGYTF.

The genes are TRBV28 and TRBJ1-2; 9 bases agree with TRBD1. The CDR3 runs to 14 residues. CDR1 MDHEN and CDR2 SYDVKM come from the germline V gene. V was clipped by 5 bases and J by 7 bases; unmatched bases: 8. CDR3 nucleotides: TGTGCCAGCAGTACAGGGGGCGCGAAGGGTGGCTACACCTTC. It encodes CASSTGGAKGGYTF.

The chain recombines TRBV18 with TRBJ1-4; maybe TRBD1 (5 bases). The CDR3 is 16 residues long. CDR1 is KGHSH and CDR2 is LQKENI in the germline V gene. Trimming took off 3 bases at V and 1 base at J, with 12 bases between the two ends. CDR3 loop: CASSPPPQGTNEKLFF. The CDR3 DNA sequence: TGTGCCAGCTCACCTCCTCCCCAGGGAACTAATGAAAAACTGTTTTTT.

The rearrangement uses TRBV29-1 and TRBJ2-3; TRBD1 is a possible D gene (5 bases). V was pared by 2 bases and J by 2 bases, with 8 bases between. The CDR3 length is 13 residues. Germline-derived CDR1 and CDR2 are SQVTM and ANQGSEA. CDR3: CSVESGSTDTQYF. The CDR3 coding sequence is TGCAGCGTTGAATCAGGGTCCACAGATACGCAGTATTTT.

The V call is TRBV15, the J call TRBJ2-3; 8 positions match TRBD2. Germline V lookup: CDR1 LNHNV, CDR2 YYDKDF (reference sequence). With V trimmed by 1 base and J by 5 bases, 5 bases remained unmatched. This CDR3 has 15 residues. CDR3 in DNA: TGTGCCACCAGCAGAGTATTCGGGGGGGGAGATACGCAGTATTTT. This gives the protein CATSRVFGGGDTQYF. Combining the CDR3 with reference TRBV15 and TRBJ2-3 gives the whole variable domain DAMVIQNPRYQVTQFGKPVTLSCSQTLNHNVMYWYQQKSSQAPKLLFHYYDKDFNNEADTPDNFQSRRPNTSFCFLDIRSPGLGDTAMYLCATSRVFGGGDTQYFGPGTRLTVL.

V gene TRBV6-1 combines with J gene TRBJ2-3; D gene uncertain. Germline CDR1 MNHNS, CDR2 SASEGT. The CDR3 length is 13 residues. Between the trimmed V and J ends, which lost 1 base and 4 bases, there was a span of 6 bases. The DNA of the CDR3 is TGTGCCAGCAGTGAAGTTCGGGCAGATACGCAGTATTTT. This codes for CASSEVRADTQYF.

The genes are TRBV7-9 and TRBJ1-4; 7 positions match TRBD1. This CDR3 contains 15 residues. The V and J ends lost 1 base and 5 bases, in that order; junction bases with no gene match: 4. The germline V gene has CDR1 SEHNR and CDR2 FQNEAQ (reference sequence). The CDR3 loop is CASSLEGTANEKLFF. CDR3 sequence (DNA): TGTGCCAGCAGCTTAGAAGGGACAGCGAATGAAAAACTGTTTTTT.

The chain carries TRBV4-2 and TRBJ1-1, with 7 bases fitting TRBD1. Germline CDR1 LGHNA, CDR2 YNFKEQ. This CDR3 region has 15 residues. Trimming took 2 bases from V and 0 from J; bases not matched to a gene: 3. CDR3 in amino acids: CASSQTGQLNTEAFF. The CDR3 DNA is TGTGCCAGCAGCCAAACGGGACAGCTGAACACTGAAGCTTTCTTT.

This clone appeared a few times. The rearrangement uses TRBV18 and TRBJ1-4; no definite D call. Between the trimmed V and J ends, which lost 4 bases and 8 bases, there was a span of 8 bases. CDR3 length equals 12 residues. Germline lookup yields CDR1 KGHSH and CDR2 LQKENI. The CDR3: CASSQSGEKLFF. CDR3 nucleotides: TGTGCCAGCTCACAGTCCGGGGAAAAACTGTTTTTT.

CDR3 sequence (DNA): TGTGCCAGCAGTCCGGAACCTAGACAGAAGATGAACACTGAAGCTTTCTTT. It encodes CASSPEPRQKMNTEAFF. The rearrangement joins TRBV6-2 or TRBV6-3 to TRBJ1-1; tentative D call: TRBD1 (5 bases). CDR1 and CDR2 (germline): MNHEY, SVGEGT. The CDR3 length is 17 residues. The V end lost 5 bases, the J end lost 0 bases, and 19 bases lay between the germline ends.

This clone was seen once. This chain uses TRBV3-1 (or the pseudogene TRBV3-2) with TRBJ2-5, with D possibly TRBD2 on 6 matching bases. Trimming took 3 bases from V and 7 from J, leaving 12 bases between them. This CDR3 spans 13 amino acids. The germline gives CDR1 LGHDT, CDR2 YNNKEL (reference sequence). The CDR3 nucleotides are TGTGCCAGCAGCCAGGGACTTATCGGGACCCAGTACTTC. Translated, it gives CASSQGLIGTQYF.

V gene TRBV7-9 combines with J gene TRBJ2-3; D may be TRBD2 (5 bases). Germline V lookup: CDR1 SEHNR, CDR2 FQNEAQ (reference sequence). The CDR3 has 14 residues. Trimming stripped 8 bases from V and 0 bases from J, with 12 bases between. Here the CDR3 reads CASESRGSTDTQYF. The CDR3 nucleotides read TGTGCCAGCGAGTCACGGGGAAGCACAGATACGCAGTATTTT.

DNA of the CDR3: TGTGCCAGCAGCTTGAATAGCGGGAGCTCCTACAATGAGCAGTTCTTC. As protein: CASSLNSGSSYNEQFF. The chain combines TRBV7-9 with TRBJ2-1; 9 bases fit TRBD2. Germline CDR1 is SEHNR and CDR2 is FQNEAQ (reference sequence). There are 16 residues in the CDR3. V shed 3 bases and J 0 bases; nucleotides not matched to a gene: 3.